The 19 T cell receptor beta chains below were found in one sample sequenced in a study of T-cell reconstitution after alpha-beta-depleted transplantation in children. Unique molecular identifiers tagged the TCRbeta library. TCRdb re-derived calls from the PCR reads in MiXCR, one entry per CDR3 protein. This sample has 550,000 to 600,000 distinct CDR3 sequences, with around 23% found just once. Here the sequenced sample was PBMCs, mostly from graft donor cells, taken 360 days after TCRalphabeta/CD19-depleted stem cell transplant. These receptor sequences come from a boy under two years old who had a stem cell transplant for acute myeloid leukemia, so the T cells may come from the graft donor.

This clonotype has just a few counts. The J gene is TRBJ2-2, the V gene TRBV20-1; perhaps TRBD1 as D (6 bases). CDR1 is DFQATT, CDR2 SNEGSKA, per germline (reference sequence). There are 14 residues in the CDR3. V shed 3 bases and J shed 4 bases, with 12 bases lying between them. For the CDR3, the DNA is TGCAGTGCTAGGGCCCCACAGGGCACCGGGGAGCTGTTTTTT. Amino acids: CSARAPQGTGELFF.

The genes are TRBV20-1 and TRBJ1-3; TRBD1 agrees at 8 bases. V was pared by 4 bases and J by 1 base, with 6 bases of the junction left unmatched. This CDR3 has 15 amino acids. Germline loops: CDR1 DFQATT, CDR2 SNEGSKA (reference sequence). Here the CDR3 DNA reads TGCAGTGCTAAGTCAGGGACAGGATCTGGAAACACCATATATTTT. Translation: CSAKSGTGSGNTIYF.

This clonotype was detected many times. The chain is built from TRBV18 and TRBJ1-1; the D gene is possibly TRBD1 (5 bases). This CDR3 region has 15 residues. V gave up 0 bases and J gave up 1 base, with 9 bases separating them. CDR1 KGHSH and CDR2 LQKENI come from the germline V gene. The CDR3 is CASSPPGTGNTEAFF. For the CDR3, the DNA is TGTGCCAGCTCACCACCGGGGACCGGGAACACTGAAGCTTTCTTT.

The chain joins TRBV24-1 to TRBJ2-5; TRBD1 aligns across 9 bases. From germline, CDR1 is KGHDR and CDR2 SFDVKD. V dropped 2 bases and J dropped 5; count of bases not matched to a gene: 11. The CDR3 contains 17 residues. CDR3 coding DNA: TGTGCCACCAGTGATTACCCCAGGGACAGGGCGAAGGAGACCCAGTACTTC. This translates into CATSDYPRDRAKETQYF.

CDR3 in DNA: TGTGCCACCAGCAGAGGGGGACAGGGGAACACAGATACGCAGTATTTT. This encodes CATSRGGQGNTDTQYF. The rearrangement uses TRBV15 and TRBJ2-3; 10 bases are a match to TRBD1. Germline V gene lookup returns CDR1 LNHNV and CDR2 YYDKDF (reference sequence). J was trimmed by 2 bases and V by 1 base; bases with no gene match: 3. CDR3 size: 16 residues.

This chain joins TRBV6-5 and TRBJ1-2, with a weak D call TRBD1 (5 bases). The V and J ends lost 8 bases and 4 bases respectively, with 14 bases between them. This CDR3 spans 13 amino acids. Per the germline V gene, CDR1 is MNHEY and CDR2 is SVGAGI. CDR3 nucleotide sequence: TGTGCCAGCCGGGACGGCCTTGTCTATGGCTACACCTTC. It encodes CASRDGLVYGYTF.

This clonotype was recorded only once. This chain joins TRBV11-2 and TRBJ2-5, with D hard to call. From germline, CDR1 is SGHAT and CDR2 FQNNGV. With 5 bases removed from V and 4 bases from J, the gap between germline ends came to 11 bases. The CDR3 is 13 residues long. CDR3 nucleotides: TGTGCCAGCAGCCCGGCCTTGGTAGAGACCCAGTACTTC. This translates into CASSPALVETQYF. The variable domain in full, with the rest retrieved from reference TRBV11-2 and TRBJ2-5, is EAGVAQSPRYKIIEKRQSVAFWCNPISGHATLYWYQQILGQGPKLLIQFQNNGVVDDSQLPKDRFSAERLKGVDSTLKIQPAKLEDSAVYLCASSPALVETQYFGPGTRLLVL.

This clonotype was recorded a few times. This sequence joins TRBV7-9 and TRBJ2-5; D is possibly TRBD1 (6 bases). V was trimmed by 5 bases and J by 3 bases, leaving 10 bases between them. The CDR3 has 13 amino acids. Germline values: CDR1 SEHNR, CDR2 FQNEAQ (reference sequence). DNA for the CDR3: TGTGCCAGCAGCGACCGACAGGAAGAGACCCAGTACTTC. This encodes CASSDRQEETQYF.

This clonotype was detected a few times. The chain links TRBV4-3 to TRBJ2-1; D remains ambiguous. Germline CDR1 reads LGHNA; CDR2 reads YSLEER. Trimming took 3 bases from V and 5 from J, leaving 11 bases between them. The CDR3 spans 14 residues. CDR3 residues: CASSHRDGNNEQFF. The CDR3 DNA reads as TGCGCCAGCAGCCATCGAGACGGAAACAATGAGCAGTTCTTC.

In its sample, this clonotype was seen a few times. This chain connects TRBV29-1 to TRBJ2-3; no reliable D call. The CDR3 runs 15 residues. V was trimmed by 1 base and J by 3 bases, leaving 14 bases between them. Germline values: CDR1 SQVTM, CDR2 ANQGSEA. CDR3 coding DNA: TGCAGCGTTGAAGCCGACCCCTGGGGAACAGATACGCAGTATTTT. This gives the protein CSVEADPWGTDTQYF.

This clonotype was observed at least ten times. The chain uses TRBV27 and TRBJ2-3; weak D call: TRBD2 (7 bases). Germline CDR1 and CDR2: MNHEY and SMNVEV (reference sequence). The CDR3 extends over 16 amino acids. V dropped 2 bases and J dropped 3 bases, with 15 bases sitting between them. The CDR3 is CASSLGGGRETDTQYF. CDR3 in DNA: TGTGCCAGCAGTTTAGGGGGGGGGCGCGAGACAGATACGCAGTATTTT.

This chain links TRBV6-6 with TRBJ2-1; D gene ambiguous. Germline V gene sequence: CDR1 MNHNY, CDR2 SVGAGI (reference sequence). V lost 6 bases and J lost 12, with 12 bases in between. The CDR3 has 11 amino acids. The CDR3 reads CASSPGYGQFF. The CDR3 DNA reads as TGTGCCAGCAGCCCGGGTTACGGGCAGTTCTTC.

The table lists this clonotype with a few counts. V gene TRBV7-9 combines with J gene TRBJ2-4, with 8 positions matching TRBD1. V lost 5 bases and J lost 1; bases outside the gene matches: 4. CDR1 and CDR2 from the germline V gene are SEHNR and FQNEAQ (reference sequence). CDR3 size: 15 residues. Written as DNA, the CDR3 is TGTGCCAGCAGCATTACAGGGGGGGCCAAAAACATTCAGTACTTC. It translates to CASSITGGAKNIQYF.

The chain carries TRBV7-2 and TRBJ2-3, with 7 bases aligning to TRBD1. V was pared by 2 bases and J by 2 bases, with 4 bases of the junction left unmatched. CDR1 is SGHTA and CDR2 is FQGNSA in the germline V gene. The CDR3 has 15 amino acids. DNA of the CDR3: TGTGCCAGCAGCTTAAGGACAGGCTACACAGATACGCAGTATTTT. Amino acid sequence: CASSLRTGYTDTQYF.

This clonotype was counted many times. The CDR3 bases are TGTGCCAGTAGTATCATCGGACTAGCGGGCCCCACAGATACGCAGTATTTT. This sequence encodes CASSIIGLAGPTDTQYF. This chain joins TRBV19 and TRBJ2-3; TRBD2 aligns across 11 bases. V lost 3 bases to trimming and J lost 2 bases; unmatched junction nucleotides: 7. The germline V gene has CDR1 LNHDA and CDR2 SQIVND (reference sequence). The length of the CDR3 is 17 residues.

This clonotype showed up many times. CDR3 nucleotide sequence: TGTGCCAGCTCACCACGAAGAGGGGACGAGCAGTACGTC. Its protein product is CASSPRRGDEQYV. The chain joins TRBV18 to TRBJ2-7; TRBD1 or TRBD2 may be the D gene (5 bases each). The CDR3 has 13 amino acids. From germline, CDR1 is KGHSH and CDR2 LQKENI. Trimming stripped 1 base from V and 5 bases from J, with 9 bases between.

At least ten counts were recorded for this clonotype. The V gene is TRBV7-8, the J gene TRBJ2-3, with 7 bases identical to TRBD1. J gave up 2 bases and V 4 bases, and 9 bases lay outside the gene matches. Germline V gives CDR1 SGHVS, CDR2 FQNEAQ. CDR3 size: 16 residues. The CDR3: CASSSRQGRATDTQYF. The CDR3 DNA sequence: TGTGCCAGCAGCTCAAGACAGGGAAGGGCCACAGATACGCAGTATTTT. The complete variable domain, with remaining parts taken from reference TRBV7-8 and TRBJ2-3, reads GAGVSQSPRYKVAKRGQDVALRCDPISGHVSLFWYQQALGQGPEFLTYFQNEAQLDKSGLPSDRFFAERPEGSVSTLKIQRTQQEDSAVYLCASSSRQGRATDTQYFGPGTRLTVL.

The table lists this clonotype with many counts. The gene calls are TRBV12-3 or TRBV12-4 and TRBJ1-4, with no clear D. The CDR3 totals 16 residues. Trimming removed 3 bases at V and 5 bases at J, with 16 bases between. CDR3 in DNA: TGTGCCAGCAGTTTTACGGGCGGAGGAAAGAATGAAAAACTGTTTTTT. Encoded protein: CASSFTGGGKNEKLFF.

This sequence joins TRBV7-8 and TRBJ2-7; 7 bases align to TRBD1. J gave up 4 bases and V 3 bases, and 15 bases lay outside the gene matches. The CDR3 is 17 amino acids. Germline V gene lookup returns CDR1 SGHVS and CDR2 FQNEAQ. Written as DNA, the CDR3 is TGTGCCAGCAGCTTTCTGTCAGGGACAGCGCCCACTTACGAGCAGTACGTC. It yields the protein CASSFLSGTAPTYEQYV.